This record looks at one T cell receptor beta chain sequence and its context. Its specificity is unknown. With a much larger clone just one base away, this may be a read error. Unique molecular identifiers were used to barcode this TCRbeta library. TCRdb itself ran the PCR reads through MiXCR, one entry per CDR3 protein. The sample has approximately 500,000 distinct CDR3 sequences; about 10% are singletons. These data are taken from a study of T-cell reconstitution after alpha-beta-depleted transplantation in children. Germline V CDR1 and CDR2: LGHNA, YSLEER. The CDR3 loop spans 15 amino acids. Regarding the study as a whole: It was reported that alpha-beta T cells came from several hundred expanded graft clones (about two months after transplant). Newly made T cells mostly supplied T-cell counts and diversity one year after transplant.

The specimen was PBMCs, collected before TCRalphabeta/CD19-depleted stem cell transplant. The rearrangement joins TRBV4-3 to TRBJ1-2; 10 nucleotides line up with TRBD1. The TCR comes from a child under 10 years old with inherited bone marrow failure, due to receive a stem cell transplant. The CDR3 nucleotides are TGCGCCAGGAGCCCCTTGGGACAGGGGTACTATGGCTACACCTTC. The encoded protein is CARSPLGQGYYGYTF.